This T cell receptor beta chain was retrieved from a study of T-cell reconstitution after alpha-beta-depleted transplantation in children (dated by TCRdb to about 2016). As for the study more broadly: Using TCR repertoire profiling, the study quantitatively followed how T-cell immune reconstitution unfolded in children after TCRalphabeta/CD19-depleted allogeneic hematopoietic cell transplantation. Broad study findings and their caveats: About two months after transplant, the apparently early recovery of alphabetaT-cell counts reportedly depended on just several hundred clones that had expanded rapidly and came from non-depleted graft cells. In some patients, high TCRbeta diversity at day 60 was attributed to recipient T cells and intrathymic progenitors that had survived conditioning. Hyperexpanded clone frequencies declined over subsequent months; after one year, T-cell counts and TCRbeta diversity were mostly attributed to newly produced T cells.

This specimen's treatment or condition label, per the study, means: allogeneic hematopoietic cell transplantation with graft depleted of TCRalphabeta T cells and CD19 B cells. The children who served as transplant recipients had been given grafts of TCRalphabeta/CD19-depleted allogeneic hematopoietic cells. The library was obtained by PCR. The reads were generated on an Illumina HiSeq 2500. Molecular barcoding was employed in the preparation of TCR libraries, with unique molecular identifiers being used to normalize TCRbeta repertoire quantification. The public reads were run again by TCRdb, first through fastp at Q25 and then through MiXCR, and only productive beta chains were kept. A single entry per CDR3 protein holds the most common genes and DNA from its merged rows. The sample includes over 450,000 distinct CDR3 sequences, with 10% observed a single time. Together, the top ten hold around 2% of the sample.

CDR1 and CDR2 are read off the germline V gene as LGHNA and YSLEER. The CDR3, cysteine through phenylalanine, is 16 amino acids long. Only the CDR3 portion is preserved as DNA: 48 bases, with reading frame beginning at the first base. Deletion took 0 bases off V and 3 bases off J, with a span of 13 bases between the germline ends. The table lists this clonotype with many counts. The specificity of this receptor is unknown. The sample holds no much larger clone one base away, and base qualities are not on file. Sequencing was performed on PBMCs, taken before TCRalphabeta/CD19-depleted stem cell transplant. The rearrangement joined TRBV4-3 to TRBJ2-3, with the D gene not confidently named. The source of this sequence is a child aged 2 to 10 with inherited bone marrow failure, due to receive a stem cell transplant. Here the CDR3 is given as CASSQEFGFSTDTQYF. The bases are TGCGCCAGCAGCCAAGAATTCGGGTTCTCTACAGATACGCAGTATTTT.